What follows describes a single T cell receptor beta chain. This sample includes further DNA sequences coding for the same CDR3. V trimming: 3 bases; J trimming: 4 bases; junction bases outside the gene matches: 5. Per germline, CDR1 MDHEN and CDR2 SYDVKM. CDR3 length: 14 amino acids. The entry originates in a study of blood T cell repertoires in COVID-19. Using immunoSEQ multiplex PCR, the repertoire was profiled, and TCRdb retains in-frame clones only, with some absent. The sample lists roughly 390,000 clones, around 87% occurring once. The sequencing sample was made of peripheral blood. The TCR originated in a woman in her 30s with COVID-19, enrolled during active disease. V usage is TRBV28 and J usage is TRBJ2-7, with 8 bases aligning to TRBD1. CDR3 DNA: TGTGCCAGCAGTTTGCTGGGACAGGCATACGAGCAGTACTTC. It translates to CASSLLGQAYEQYF.